The 29 T cell receptor beta chains given below trace back to one sample, sequenced in a study of a mutant IDH1 vaccine in newly diagnosed glioma. For these TCRs, the target antigens are not known. Time point indicated: week 5, during vaccination. All doses held 300 ug of mutant IDH1 20-mer peptide, with topical imiquimod. Profiled with immunoSEQ multiplex PCR; TCRdb holds only in-frame clones, not every one. The repertoire has 30,000 to 45,000 clones, approximately 80% of them found once; the top ten carry around 6%. Sequencing was performed on PBMCs, taken from a glioma patient whose treatment included an IDH1 peptide vaccine. The receptors come from a man in his forties with glioma.

The chain uses TRBV2 and TRBJ2-5, with 9 bases lining up with TRBD1. CDR1 and CDR2 (germline): SNHLY, FYNNEI. This CDR3 contains 15 residues. V lost 6 bases, J lost 4 bases, and 9 bases stayed unmatched. CDR3 nucleotide sequence: TGTGCCAGCAGGGGCGGACAGGGGTTAGGAGAGACCCAGTACTTC. Its protein product is CASRGGQGLGETQYF.

The chain has TRBV5-4 and TRBJ2-5; 8 bases are shared with TRBD2. V lost 4 bases and J lost 0; bases outside the gene matches: 8. The CDR3 runs to 16 residues. The germline V gene has CDR1 SGHNT and CDR2 YYREEE (reference sequence). The CDR3 here is CASSRGGQGDQETQYF. The CDR3, as DNA: TGTGCCAGCAGCCGGGGGGGGCAAGGAGACCAAGAGACCCAGTACTTC.

The chain is built from TRBV9 and TRBJ1-2; tentative D call: TRBD1 (5 bases). The CDR3 spans 14 residues. The germline V and J ends were trimmed by 4 bases and 3 bases, with 13 bases remaining between them. Germline CDR1 SGDLS, CDR2 YYNGEE. The CDR3 DNA reads as TGTGCCAGCAGCTCACGGGGCGGGGACTATGGCTACACCTTC. Translation: CASSSRGGDYGYTF.

This clone was observed once. The chain has TRBV5-6 and TRBJ1-1; D possibly corresponds to TRBD1 (5 bases). The CDR3 has 11 residues. Per the germline V gene, CDR1 is SGHDT and CDR2 is YYEEEE. V lost 3 bases to trimming and J lost 5 bases, with 5 bases between them. CDR3 protein: CASSWGTEAFF. The CDR3 region has the DNA TGTGCCAGCAGCTGGGGGACTGAAGCTTTCTTT.

The chain joins TRBV6-5 to TRBJ2-3; 12 nucleotides agree with TRBD2. Germline V CDR1 and CDR2: MNHEY, SVGAGI. The CDR3 contains 15 residues. The V segment lost 10 bases and the J segment 9 bases; nucleotides outside the gene matches: 14. The chain's CDR3 is CATLPSGGASRTQYF. The CDR3 DNA sequence: TGTGCCACCCTGCCTAGCGGGGGGGCCTCTCGGACGCAGTATTTT.

The J gene is TRBJ2-6, the V gene TRBV10-3; 11 nucleotides align to TRBD2. Germline CDR1 and CDR2: ENHRY and SYGVKD. The ends lost 8 bases at V and 0 bases at J; junction bases unmatched: 18. The CDR3 loop spans 21 amino acids. CDR3: CAISPYPPSGGTNSGANVLTF. The CDR3 nucleotides read TGTGCCATCTCCCCCTACCCCCCTAGCGGGGGGACGAACTCTGGGGCCAACGTCCTGACTTTC.

The chain employs TRBV6-5 and TRBJ1-2; D might be TRBD1 (5 bases). Germline V gene sequence: CDR1 MNHEY, CDR2 SVGAGI. This CDR3 region has 14 residues. Trimming pared 0 bases from V and 7 bases from J, leaving 12 bases between. For the CDR3, the DNA is TGTGCCAGCAGTTACTCAGGCCCGGGGGGTGGCTACACCTTC. This gives the protein CASSYSGPGGGYTF.

The rearrangement links TRBV5-6 to TRBJ1-1; D remains unclear. The CDR3 runs 13 residues. Looked up from germline, CDR1 is SGHDT and CDR2 is YYEEEE. V lost 3 bases, J lost 5 bases, and 11 bases lay in between. CDR3 region: CASSWGGWTEAFF. The CDR3 DNA is TGTGCCAGCAGCTGGGGAGGTTGGACTGAAGCTTTCTTT. Variable domain in full (rest from reference TRBV5-6 and TRBJ1-1): DAGVTQSPTHLIKTRGQQVTLRCSPKSGHDTVSWYQQALGQGPQFIFQYYEEEERQRGNFPDRFSGHQFPNYSSELNVNALLLGDSALYLCASSWGGWTEAFFGQGTRLTVV.

The chain combines TRBV7-9 with TRBJ2-1; no clear D. Trimming took 4 bases from V and 7 from J, leaving 17 bases between them. The CDR3 runs to 15 residues. Germline V gene sequence: CDR1 SEHNR, CDR2 FQNEAQ (reference sequence). CDR3 nucleotides: TGTGCCAGCAGCTACATACCCCCCCTGGGAAATGAGCAGTTCTTC. This codes for CASSYIPPLGNEQFF.

The J gene is TRBJ2-2, the V gene TRBV4-2, with 9 bases identical to TRBD2. V trimming: 2 bases; J trimming: 3 bases; junction bases outside the gene matches: 7. CDR3 length equals 17 residues. The germline CDR1 and CDR2 sequences are LGHNA and YNFKEQ. CDR3 protein: CASSQLGGGADTGELFF. The DNA of the CDR3 is TGTGCCAGCAGCCAACTTGGCGGGGGGGCGGACACCGGGGAGCTGTTTTTT.

The CDR3 spells CASSDQATSTDTQYF. In nucleotides, the CDR3 is TGCGCCAGCAGCGACCAGGCGACTAGCACAGATACGCAGTATTTT. The chain is built from TRBV10-1 and TRBJ2-3; D is unclear. Germline V gene lookup returns CDR1 WNHNN and CDR2 SYGVQD (reference sequence). This CDR3 contains 15 residues. Trimming removed 6 bases at V and 0 bases at J, with 13 bases between.

This clone was seen a few times. The gene calls are TRBV25-1 and TRBJ1-1, with D unclear. The CDR3 consists of 11 residues. Trimming removed 8 bases at V and 1 base at J, with 5 bases between. Germline V gene data show CDR1 as MGHDK and CDR2 as SYGVNS. The CDR3 DNA is TGTGCCAGCTTTCAGAACACTGAAGCTTTCTTT. Translation gives CASFQNTEAFF.

The genes are TRBV10-1 and TRBJ1-6, with 7 positions matching TRBD1. The CDR3 runs 14 residues. Trimming at V came to 6 bases and at J to 13 bases, leaving 12 bases not matched to a gene. Germline V lookup: CDR1 WNHNN, CDR2 SYGVQD (reference sequence). The CDR3 is CASSPGQSLVPLHF. The CDR3 DNA sequence: TGCGCCAGCAGCCCGGGACAGTCCCTGGTGCCCCTCCACTTT.

The chain recombines TRBV13 with TRBJ2-7, with a possible D match to TRBD1 (5 bases). Trimming shortened V by 3 bases and J by 4 bases, and 16 bases separated the two germline ends. This CDR3 region has 15 residues. Germline-derived CDR1 and CDR2 are PRHDT and FYEKMQ (reference sequence). CDR3 residues: CASSLGQGLLYEQYF. The CDR3 bases are TGTGCCAGCAGCTTGGGGCAGGGCCTGCTATACGAGCAGTACTTC.

The V call is TRBV15, the J call TRBJ1-3; D is unclear. The V gene's germline CDR1 is LNHNV and CDR2 YYDKDF (reference sequence). V lost 1 base and J lost 0, with 4 bases in between. This CDR3 is 14 amino acids long. This CDR3 reads CATSRVGSGNTIYF. The CDR3 nucleotides are TGTGCCACCAGCAGAGTTGGCTCTGGAAACACCATATATTTT.

This clone has just a few counts. The rearrangement joins TRBV15 to TRBJ1-1; D gene ambiguous. The V end lost 1 base, the J end lost 3 bases, and 6 bases lay between the germline ends. The CDR3 is 13 amino acids. Germline CDR1 is LNHNV and CDR2 is YYDKDF (reference sequence). In nucleotides, the CDR3 is TGTGCCACCAGCAGAGGGAAGGACACTGAAGCTTTCTTT. Translated, it gives CATSRGKDTEAFF. Together with reference TRBV15 and TRBJ1-1, the CDR3 gives the full variable domain: DAMVIQNPRYQVTQFGKPVTLSCSQTLNHNVMYWYQQKSSQAPKLLFHYYDKDFNNEADTPDNFQSRRPNTSFCFLDIRSPGLGDTAMYLCATSRGKDTEAFFGQGTRLTVV.

V and J are TRBV7-2 and TRBJ2-3; 12 nucleotides agree with TRBD2. This CDR3 comprises 15 residues. Germline V CDR1 and CDR2: SGHTA, FQGNSA. The V and J ends lost 8 bases and 4 bases, in that order; junction bases with no gene match: 7. CDR3 in DNA: TGTGCCAGCCGGGAACTAGCGGGGGGCCCAGATACGCAGTATTTT. Amino acids: CASRELAGGPDTQYF. The variable domain in full, with the rest retrieved from reference TRBV7-2 and TRBJ2-3, is GAGVSQSPSNKVTEKGKDVELRCDPISGHTALYWYRQSLGQGLEFLIYFQGNSAPDKSGLPSDRFSAERTGGSVSTLTIQRTQQEDSAVYLCASRELAGGPDTQYFGPGTRLTVL.

This chain uses TRBV10-2 with TRBJ1-2, with D unclear. The CDR3 has 13 amino acids. The ends were cut back, 5 bases at V and 4 bases at J, with 11 bases in the middle. The germline CDR1 and CDR2 sequences are WSHSY and SAAADI. The CDR3 loop reads CASSSLRTYGYTF. As DNA, the CDR3 is TGCGCCAGCAGTAGCTTACGGACCTATGGCTACACCTTC.

The chain recombines TRBV5-1 with TRBJ2-1, with 7 bases identical to TRBD1. CDR3 length: 13 residues. Per the germline V gene, CDR1 is SGHRS and CDR2 is YFSETQ. The V segment lost 4 bases and the J segment 4 bases; nucleotides outside the gene matches: 2. CDR3 in amino acids: CASSIQGYNEQFF. CDR3 in DNA: TGCGCCAGCAGCATACAGGGGTACAATGAGCAGTTCTTC.

CDR3 DNA: TGCGCCAGCAGCCTGATGGGACAGGGGCATGGCTACACCTTC. Translation: CASSLMGQGHGYTF. The chain carries TRBV5-1 and TRBJ1-2, with TRBD1 identical over 10 bases. Losses at the gene ends were 4 bases for V and 6 bases for J; bases not matched to a gene: 6. CDR3 size: 14 residues. Germline V gene lookup returns CDR1 SGHRS and CDR2 YFSETQ.

This clone was seen only a few times. V is TRBV5-6 and J is TRBJ1-2, with D perhaps matching TRBD1 (6 bases). Germline V gene data show CDR1 as SGHDT and CDR2 as YYEEEE. The CDR3 is 15 amino acids. V was pared by 4 bases and J by 2 bases, with 15 bases between. CDR3 DNA sequence: TGTGCCAGCAGCGAAACAGGGACATCAAACTATGGCTACACCTTC. Translation gives CASSETGTSNYGYTF.

This clone has more than one count but fewer than ten. The chain couples TRBV23-1 to TRBJ2-2; TRBD2 is a possible D gene (6 bases). TRBV23-1 is an open reading frame, and its role is uncertain. V was pared by 4 bases and J by 4 bases, with 10 bases between. The length of the CDR3 is 14 residues. CDR3 residues: CASSPGRSTGELFF. The CDR3, as DNA: TGCGCCAGCAGTCCAGGGAGGTCCACCGGGGAGCTGTTTTTT.

This chain connects TRBV5-1 to TRBJ1-5, with 7 positions matching TRBD1. The ends lost 0 bases at V and 6 bases at J; junction bases unmatched: 6. Per the germline V gene, CDR1 is SGHRS and CDR2 is YFSETQ. The CDR3 spans 15 residues. CDR3 DNA: TGCGCCAGCAGCTTGGTGTCAGGGGGTGGTCAGCCCCAGCATTTT. It codes for CASSLVSGGGQPQHF.

The V call is TRBV7-8, the J call TRBJ1-3; TRBD1 is a possible D gene (5 bases). Trimming shortened V by 5 bases and J by 0 bases, and 14 bases separated the two germline ends. The CDR3 sequence is 16 residues long. Per the germline V gene, CDR1 is SGHVS and CDR2 is FQNEAQ. The chain's CDR3 is CASSPRAGNSGNTIYF. CDR3 DNA: TGTGCCAGCAGCCCCCGGGCAGGGAACTCTGGAAACACCATATATTTT.

V is TRBV5-1 and J is TRBJ1-5; TRBD1 matches 10 bases. This CDR3 contains 15 residues. V shed 5 bases, J shed 2 bases, and the junction held 4 bases outside the gene matches. Germline CDR1 is SGHRS and CDR2 is YFSETQ. The CDR3 region is CASSPGTGGNQPQHF. The CDR3 bases are TGCGCCAGCAGTCCCGGGACAGGGGGCAATCAGCCCCAGCATTTT.

The chain links TRBV10-3 to TRBJ1-5; a weak D match, TRBD1 (6 bases). Trimming shortened V by 5 bases and J by 5 bases, and 13 bases separated the two germline ends. Germline V lookup: CDR1 ENHRY, CDR2 SYGVKD. The CDR3 length is 14 residues. CDR3 in DNA: TGTGCCATCAGTCCGGACAGAGGCGATCAGCCCCAGCATTTT. Translating gives CAISPDRGDQPQHF.

This sequence joins TRBV4-1 and TRBJ1-5, with no clear D. The length of the CDR3 is 17 residues. Germline V gene data show CDR1 as MGHRA and CDR2 as YSYEKL. Trimming took off 2 bases at V and 4 bases at J, with 18 bases between the two ends. The DNA of the CDR3 is TGCGCCAGCAGCCAAAACACGGCCCCCTCGATGAATCAGCCCCAGCATTTT. Encoded protein: CASSQNTAPSMNQPQHF.

This sequence joins TRBV5-1 and TRBJ1-3, with 7 nucleotides matching TRBD1. The V and J ends lost 3 bases and 0 bases, in that order; junction bases with no gene match: 3. Germline V gives CDR1 SGHRS, CDR2 YFSETQ. The CDR3 runs to 15 residues. The CDR3 sequence is CASSWDSSSGNTIYF. In DNA form, the CDR3 reads TGCGCCAGCAGCTGGGACAGTAGCTCTGGAAACACCATATATTTT.

This clone was detected only once. This chain joins TRBV5-1 and TRBJ2-1; possible D gene TRBD2, 6 bases. CDR3 length equals 16 residues. The V gene lost 4 bases and the J gene lost 0 bases, with 14 bases spanning the gap. Per germline, CDR1 SGHRS and CDR2 YFSETQ. The CDR3 loop reads CASSPSAGFSYNEQFF. The CDR3 DNA reads TGCGCCAGCAGCCCCTCGGCGGGGTTCTCCTACAATGAGCAGTTCTTC. The full variable domain, rest sourced from reference TRBV5-1 and TRBJ2-1, is KAGVTQTPRYLIKTRGQQVTLSCSPISGHRSVSWYQQTPGQGLQFLFEYFSETQRNKGNFPGRFSGRQFSNSRSEMNVSTLELGDSALYLCASSPSAGFSYNEQFFGPGTRLTVL.